This paragraph covers one TCR beta chain sequence. The length of the CDR3 is 14 residues. CDR1 is SGHNT, CDR2 YYREEE, per germline (reference sequence). The junction had 5 bases not matched to a gene; V was cut back by 4 bases and J by 7 bases. The sample originates from a study of blood T cell repertoires in COVID-19. Study-level information: Sources were T cells, B-cell-depleted T cells, or PBMCs; the material itself was cDNA or gDNA.

The data were produced by immunoSEQ multiplex PCR, yet TCRdb's version contains in-frame clones alone and is incomplete. The sample includes under 500,000 clones, roughly nine tenths seen only once; the top ten take about 1.1%. The origin of this receptor is a man aged 25 to 40 who had recovered from COVID-19. Source material: PBMCs or T cells enriched from blood (not recorded which). The chain links TRBV5-4 to TRBJ1-4; TRBD1 aligns across 9 bases. The CDR3 here is CASSRDREGEKLFF. The CDR3 region has the DNA TGTGCCAGCAGCAGGGACAGGGAGGGTGAAAAACTGTTTTTT.